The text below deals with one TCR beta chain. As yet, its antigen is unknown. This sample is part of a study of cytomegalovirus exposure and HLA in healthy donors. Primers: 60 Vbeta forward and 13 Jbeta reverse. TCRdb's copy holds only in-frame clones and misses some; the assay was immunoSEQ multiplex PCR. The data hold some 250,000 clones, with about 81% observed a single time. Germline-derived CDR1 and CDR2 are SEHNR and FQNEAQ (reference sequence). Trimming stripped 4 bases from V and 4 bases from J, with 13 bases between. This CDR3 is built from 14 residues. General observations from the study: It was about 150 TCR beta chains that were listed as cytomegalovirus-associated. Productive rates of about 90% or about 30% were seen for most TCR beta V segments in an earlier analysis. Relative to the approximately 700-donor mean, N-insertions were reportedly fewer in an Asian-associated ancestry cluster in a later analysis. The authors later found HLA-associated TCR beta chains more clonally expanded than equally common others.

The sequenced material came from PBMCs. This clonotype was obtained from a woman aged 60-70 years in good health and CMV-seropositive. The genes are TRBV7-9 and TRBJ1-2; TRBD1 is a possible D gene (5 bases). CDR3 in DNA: TGTGCCAGCAGCTCCCCGACAGTAAGCTATGGCTACACCTTC. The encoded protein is CASSSPTVSYGYTF.